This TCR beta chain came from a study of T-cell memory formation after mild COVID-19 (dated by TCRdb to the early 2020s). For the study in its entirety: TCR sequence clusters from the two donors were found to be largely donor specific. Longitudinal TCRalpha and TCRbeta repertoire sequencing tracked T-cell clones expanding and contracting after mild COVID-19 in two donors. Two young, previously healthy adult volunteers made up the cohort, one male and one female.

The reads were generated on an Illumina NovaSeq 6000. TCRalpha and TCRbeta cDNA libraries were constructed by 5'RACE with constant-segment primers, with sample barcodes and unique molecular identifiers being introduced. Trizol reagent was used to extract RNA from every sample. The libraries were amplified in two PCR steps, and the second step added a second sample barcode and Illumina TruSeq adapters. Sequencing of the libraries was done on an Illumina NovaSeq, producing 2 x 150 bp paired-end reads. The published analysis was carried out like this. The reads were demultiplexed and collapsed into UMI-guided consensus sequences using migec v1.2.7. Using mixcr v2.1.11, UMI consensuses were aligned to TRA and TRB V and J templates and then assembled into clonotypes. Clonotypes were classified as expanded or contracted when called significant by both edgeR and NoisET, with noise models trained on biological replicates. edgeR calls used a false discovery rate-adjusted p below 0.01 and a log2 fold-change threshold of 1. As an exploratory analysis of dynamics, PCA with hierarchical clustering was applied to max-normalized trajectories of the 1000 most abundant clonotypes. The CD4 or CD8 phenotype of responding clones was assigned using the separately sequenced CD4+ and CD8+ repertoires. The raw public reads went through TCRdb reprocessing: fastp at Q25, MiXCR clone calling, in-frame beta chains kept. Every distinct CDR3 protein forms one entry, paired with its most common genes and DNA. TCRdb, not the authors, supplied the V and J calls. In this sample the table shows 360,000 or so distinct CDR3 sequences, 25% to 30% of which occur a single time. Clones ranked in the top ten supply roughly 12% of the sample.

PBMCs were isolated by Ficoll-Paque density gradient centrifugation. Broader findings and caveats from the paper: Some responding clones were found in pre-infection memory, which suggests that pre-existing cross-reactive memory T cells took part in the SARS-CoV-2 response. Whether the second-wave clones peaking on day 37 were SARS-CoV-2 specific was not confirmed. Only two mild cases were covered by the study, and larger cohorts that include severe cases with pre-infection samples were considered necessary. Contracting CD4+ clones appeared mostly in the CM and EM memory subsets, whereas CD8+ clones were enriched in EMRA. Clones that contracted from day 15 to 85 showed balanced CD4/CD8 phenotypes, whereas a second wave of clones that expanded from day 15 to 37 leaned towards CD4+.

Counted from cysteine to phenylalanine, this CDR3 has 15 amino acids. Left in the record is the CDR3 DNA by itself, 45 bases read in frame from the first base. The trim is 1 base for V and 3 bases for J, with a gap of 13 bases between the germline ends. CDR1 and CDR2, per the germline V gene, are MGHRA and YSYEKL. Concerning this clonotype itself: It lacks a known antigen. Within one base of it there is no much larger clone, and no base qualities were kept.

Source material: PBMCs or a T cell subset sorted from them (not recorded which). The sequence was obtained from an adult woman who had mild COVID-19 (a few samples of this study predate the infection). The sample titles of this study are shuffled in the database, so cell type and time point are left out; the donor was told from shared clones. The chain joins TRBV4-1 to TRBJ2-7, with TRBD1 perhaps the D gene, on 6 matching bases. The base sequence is TGCGCCAGCAGCCAAGTGGGGACACGCGTCTACGAGCAGTACTTC. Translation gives CASSQVGTRVYEQYF.